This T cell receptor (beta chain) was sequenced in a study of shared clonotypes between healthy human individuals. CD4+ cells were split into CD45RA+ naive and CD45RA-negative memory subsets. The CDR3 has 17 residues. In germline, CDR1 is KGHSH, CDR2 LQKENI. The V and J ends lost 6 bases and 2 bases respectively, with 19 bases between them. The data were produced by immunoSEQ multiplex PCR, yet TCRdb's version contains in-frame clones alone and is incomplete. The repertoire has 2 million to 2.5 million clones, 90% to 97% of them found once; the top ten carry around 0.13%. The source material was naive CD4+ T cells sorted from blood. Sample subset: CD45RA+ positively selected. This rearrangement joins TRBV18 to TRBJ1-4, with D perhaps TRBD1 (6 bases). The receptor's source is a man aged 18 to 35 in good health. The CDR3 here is CASSSLTGPGTNEKLFF. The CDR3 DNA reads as TGTGCCAGCTCTTCTTTGACAGGCCCCGGGACTAATGAAAAACTGTTTTTT.